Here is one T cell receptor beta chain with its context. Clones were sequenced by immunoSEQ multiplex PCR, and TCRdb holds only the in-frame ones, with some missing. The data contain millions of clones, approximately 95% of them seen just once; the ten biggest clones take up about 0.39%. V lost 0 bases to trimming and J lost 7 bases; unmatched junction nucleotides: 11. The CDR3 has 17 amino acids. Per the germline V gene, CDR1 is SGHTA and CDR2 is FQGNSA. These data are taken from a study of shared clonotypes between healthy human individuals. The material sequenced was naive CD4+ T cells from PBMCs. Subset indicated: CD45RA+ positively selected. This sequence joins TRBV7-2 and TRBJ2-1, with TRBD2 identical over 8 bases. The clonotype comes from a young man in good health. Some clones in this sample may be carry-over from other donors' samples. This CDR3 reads CASSLAWAGGNRNEQFF. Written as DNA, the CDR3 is TGTGCCAGCAGCTTAGCGTGGGCGGGAGGAAACAGGAATGAGCAGTTCTTC.